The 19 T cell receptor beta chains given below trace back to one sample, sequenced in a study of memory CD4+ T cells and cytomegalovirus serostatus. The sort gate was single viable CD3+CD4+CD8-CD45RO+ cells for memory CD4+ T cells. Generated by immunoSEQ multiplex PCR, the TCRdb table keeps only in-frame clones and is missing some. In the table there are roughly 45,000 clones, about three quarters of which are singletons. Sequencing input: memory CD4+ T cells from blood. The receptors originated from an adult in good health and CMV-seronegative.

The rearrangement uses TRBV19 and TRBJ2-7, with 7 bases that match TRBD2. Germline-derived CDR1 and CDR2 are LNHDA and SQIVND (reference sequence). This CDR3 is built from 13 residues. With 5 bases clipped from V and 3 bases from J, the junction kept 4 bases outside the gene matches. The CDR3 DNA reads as TGTGCCAGTAGTTGGTCTAGCGGCTACGAGCAGTACTTC. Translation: CASSWSSGYEQYF.

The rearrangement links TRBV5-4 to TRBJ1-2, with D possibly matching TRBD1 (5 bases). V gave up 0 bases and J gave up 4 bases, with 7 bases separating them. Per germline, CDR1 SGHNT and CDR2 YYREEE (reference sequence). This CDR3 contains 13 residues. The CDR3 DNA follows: TGTGCCAGCAGCTTGGGGGGGGTCTATGGCTACACCTTC. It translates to CASSLGGVYGYTF.

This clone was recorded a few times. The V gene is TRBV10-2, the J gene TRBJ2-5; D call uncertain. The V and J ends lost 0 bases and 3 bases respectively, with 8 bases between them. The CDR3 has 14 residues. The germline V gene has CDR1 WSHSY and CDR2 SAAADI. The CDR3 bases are TGCGCCAGCAGTGAGTCGAATAGGGAAGAGACCCAGTACTTC. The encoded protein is CASSESNREETQYF.

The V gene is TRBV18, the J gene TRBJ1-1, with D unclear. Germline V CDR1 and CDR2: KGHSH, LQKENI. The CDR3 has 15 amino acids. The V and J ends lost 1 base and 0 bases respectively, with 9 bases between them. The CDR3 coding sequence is TGTGCCAGCTCACCACGGCTGGGGATGAACACTGAAGCTTTCTTT. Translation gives CASSPRLGMNTEAFF.

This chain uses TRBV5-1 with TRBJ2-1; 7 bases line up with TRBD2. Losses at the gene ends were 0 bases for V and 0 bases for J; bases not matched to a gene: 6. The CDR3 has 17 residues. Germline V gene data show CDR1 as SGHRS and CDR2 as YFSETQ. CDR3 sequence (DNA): TGCGCCAGCAGCTTGGAAGATCTAGCGGACTCCTACAATGAGCAGTTCTTC. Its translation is CASSLEDLADSYNEQFF. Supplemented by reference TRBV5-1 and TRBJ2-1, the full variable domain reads KAGVTQTPRYLIKTRGQQVTLSCSPISGHRSVSWYQQTPGQGLQFLFEYFSETQRNKGNFPGRFSGRQFSNSRSEMNVSTLELGDSALYLCASSLEDLADSYNEQFFGPGTRLTVL.

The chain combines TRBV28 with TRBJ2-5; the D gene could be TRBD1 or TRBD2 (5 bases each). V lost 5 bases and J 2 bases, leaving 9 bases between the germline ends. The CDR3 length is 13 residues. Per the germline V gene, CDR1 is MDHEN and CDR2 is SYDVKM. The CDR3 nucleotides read TGTGCCAGCAGTGTCGGGGCACAAGAGACCCAGTACTTC. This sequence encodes CASSVGAQETQYF.

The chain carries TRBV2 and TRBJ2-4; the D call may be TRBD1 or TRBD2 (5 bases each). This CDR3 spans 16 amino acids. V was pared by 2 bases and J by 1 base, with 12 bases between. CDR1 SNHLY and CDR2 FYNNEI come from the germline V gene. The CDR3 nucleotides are TGTGCCAGCAGTGAACAGGGAGCTAGGGCCAAAAACATTCAGTACTTC. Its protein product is CASSEQGARAKNIQYF.

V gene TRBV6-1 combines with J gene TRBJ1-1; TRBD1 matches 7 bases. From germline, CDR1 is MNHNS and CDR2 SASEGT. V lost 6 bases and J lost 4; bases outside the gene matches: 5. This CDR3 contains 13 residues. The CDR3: CASRARDSTEAFF. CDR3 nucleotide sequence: TGTGCCAGCAGAGCCCGGGACAGCACTGAAGCTTTCTTT.

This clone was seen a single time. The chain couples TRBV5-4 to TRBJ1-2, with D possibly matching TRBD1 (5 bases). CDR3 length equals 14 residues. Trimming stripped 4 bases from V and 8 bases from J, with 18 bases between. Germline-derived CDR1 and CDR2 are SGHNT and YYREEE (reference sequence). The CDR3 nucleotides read TGTGCCAGCAGCCCCACCGGGGCCCGGGAGGGCTACACCTTC. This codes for CASSPTGAREGYTF.

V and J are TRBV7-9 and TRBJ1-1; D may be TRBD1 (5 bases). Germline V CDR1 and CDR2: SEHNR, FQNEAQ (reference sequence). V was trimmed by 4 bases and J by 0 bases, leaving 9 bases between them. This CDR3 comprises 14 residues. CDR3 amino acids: CASSSGTVNTEAFF. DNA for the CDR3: TGTGCCAGCAGCTCAGGGACGGTGAACACTGAAGCTTTCTTT.

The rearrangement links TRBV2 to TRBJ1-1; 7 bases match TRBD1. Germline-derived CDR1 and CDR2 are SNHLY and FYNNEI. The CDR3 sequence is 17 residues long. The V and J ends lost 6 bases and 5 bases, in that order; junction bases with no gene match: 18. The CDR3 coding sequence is TGTGCCAGCAGCCCCCTCCTTCCGACAGGGTCGGGTACTGAAGCTTTCTTT. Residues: CASSPLLPTGSGTEAFF.

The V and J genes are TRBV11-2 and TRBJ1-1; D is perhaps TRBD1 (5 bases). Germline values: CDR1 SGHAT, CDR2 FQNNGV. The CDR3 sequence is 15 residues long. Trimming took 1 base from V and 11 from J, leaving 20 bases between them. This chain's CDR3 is CASSLGGEGLRRAFF. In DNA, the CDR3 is TGTGCCAGCAGCTTAGGGGGGGAGGGCCTCCGGCGGGCTTTCTTT.

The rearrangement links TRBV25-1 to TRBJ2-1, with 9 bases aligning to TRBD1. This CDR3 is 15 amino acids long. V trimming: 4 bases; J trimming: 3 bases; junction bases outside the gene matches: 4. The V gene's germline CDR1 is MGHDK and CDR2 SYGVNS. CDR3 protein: CASSVRGQGYNEQFF. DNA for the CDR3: TGTGCCAGCAGTGTTAGGGGACAGGGCTACAATGAGCAGTTCTTC.

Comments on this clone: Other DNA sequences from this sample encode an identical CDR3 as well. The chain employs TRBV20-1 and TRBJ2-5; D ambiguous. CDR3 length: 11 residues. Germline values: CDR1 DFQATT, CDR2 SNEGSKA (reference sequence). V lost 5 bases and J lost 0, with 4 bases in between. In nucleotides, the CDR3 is TGCAGTGCTGAATACCAAGAGACCCAGTACTTC. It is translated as CSAEYQETQYF.

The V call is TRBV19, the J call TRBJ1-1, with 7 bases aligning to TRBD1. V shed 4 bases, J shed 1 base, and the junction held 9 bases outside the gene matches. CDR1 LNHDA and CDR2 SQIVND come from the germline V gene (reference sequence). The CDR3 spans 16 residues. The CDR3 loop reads CASSTTRTGRNTEAFF. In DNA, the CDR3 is TGTGCCAGTAGTACTACGAGGACAGGTAGGAACACTGAAGCTTTCTTT.

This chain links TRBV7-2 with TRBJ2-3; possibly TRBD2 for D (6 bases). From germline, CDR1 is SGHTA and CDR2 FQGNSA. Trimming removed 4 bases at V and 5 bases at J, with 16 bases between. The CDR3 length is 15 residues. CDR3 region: CASSSSGVRGDTQYF. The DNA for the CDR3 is TGTGCCAGCAGCTCGTCGGGGGTCCGGGGAGATACGCAGTATTTT.

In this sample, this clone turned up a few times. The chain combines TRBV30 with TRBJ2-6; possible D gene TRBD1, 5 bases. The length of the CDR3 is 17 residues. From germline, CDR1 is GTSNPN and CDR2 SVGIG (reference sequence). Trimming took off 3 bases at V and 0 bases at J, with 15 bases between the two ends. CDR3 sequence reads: CAWRRGRAASGANVLTF. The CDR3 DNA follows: TGTGCCTGGAGAAGAGGCAGGGCCGCCTCTGGGGCCAACGTCCTGACTTTC.

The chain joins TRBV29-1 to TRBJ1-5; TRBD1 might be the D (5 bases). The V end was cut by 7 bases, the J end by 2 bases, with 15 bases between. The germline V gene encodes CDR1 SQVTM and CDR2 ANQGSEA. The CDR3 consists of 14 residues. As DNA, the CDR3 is TGCAGCGCCGGTGGGGGTTATGGCAATCAGCCCCAGCATTTT. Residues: CSAGGGYGNQPQHF.

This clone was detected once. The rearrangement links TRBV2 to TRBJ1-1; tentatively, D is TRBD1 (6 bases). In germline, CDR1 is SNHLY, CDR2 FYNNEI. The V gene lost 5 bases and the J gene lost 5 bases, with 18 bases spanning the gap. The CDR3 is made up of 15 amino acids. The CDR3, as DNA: TGTGCCAGCAGTTGGGACAACCTGATCGGGACTGAAGCTTTCTTT. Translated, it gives CASSWDNLIGTEAFF.